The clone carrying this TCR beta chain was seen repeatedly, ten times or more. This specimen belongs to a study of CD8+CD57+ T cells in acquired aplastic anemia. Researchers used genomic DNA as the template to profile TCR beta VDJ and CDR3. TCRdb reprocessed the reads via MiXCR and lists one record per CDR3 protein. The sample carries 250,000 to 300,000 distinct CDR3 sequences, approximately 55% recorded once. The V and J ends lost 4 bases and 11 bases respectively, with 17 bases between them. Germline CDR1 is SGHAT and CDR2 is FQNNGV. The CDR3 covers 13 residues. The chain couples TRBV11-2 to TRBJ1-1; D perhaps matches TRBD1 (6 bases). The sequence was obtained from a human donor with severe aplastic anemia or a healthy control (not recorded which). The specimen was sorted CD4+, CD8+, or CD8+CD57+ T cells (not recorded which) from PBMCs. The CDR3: CASSSLGGLNAFF. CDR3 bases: TGTGCCAGCAGCTCATTGGGGGGGCTCAATGCTTTCTTT.